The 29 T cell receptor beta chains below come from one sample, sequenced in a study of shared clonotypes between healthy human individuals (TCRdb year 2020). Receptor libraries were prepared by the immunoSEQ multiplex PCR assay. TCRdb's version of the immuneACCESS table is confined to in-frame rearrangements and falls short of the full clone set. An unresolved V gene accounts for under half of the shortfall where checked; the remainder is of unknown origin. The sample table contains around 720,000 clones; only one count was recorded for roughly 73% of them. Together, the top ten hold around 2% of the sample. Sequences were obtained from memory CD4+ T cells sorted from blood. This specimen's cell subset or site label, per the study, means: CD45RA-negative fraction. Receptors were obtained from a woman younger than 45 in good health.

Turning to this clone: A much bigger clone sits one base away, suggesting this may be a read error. CDR3 sequence reads: CASSLYYSNQPQHF. CDR3 bases: TGTGCCAGCAGCTTATATTATAGCAATCAGCCCCAGCATTTT. The chain recombines TRBV7-2 with TRBJ1-5; D unresolved. CDR1 and CDR2 (germline): SGHTA, FQGNSA. V was trimmed by 2 bases and J by 0 bases, leaving 5 bases between them. CDR3 size: 14 residues.

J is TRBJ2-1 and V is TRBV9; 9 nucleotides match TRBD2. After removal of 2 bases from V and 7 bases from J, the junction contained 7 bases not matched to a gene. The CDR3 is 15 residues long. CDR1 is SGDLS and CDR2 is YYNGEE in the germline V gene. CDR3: CASSVVAGEWNEQFF. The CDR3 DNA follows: TGTGCCAGCAGCGTGGTAGCGGGAGAATGGAATGAGCAGTTCTTC.

This chain's CDR3 is CASSSSGRSAAYEQYF. The CDR3 nucleotides read TGTGCCAGCAGTTCTAGCGGGAGATCTGCCGCCTACGAGCAGTACTTC. V gene TRBV28 combines with J gene TRBJ2-7; the match to TRBD2 covers 10 bases. Unmatched junction bases numbered 8, after V lost 4 bases and J lost 2 bases. CDR1 and CDR2 from the germline V gene are MDHEN and SYDVKM. CDR3 size: 16 residues.

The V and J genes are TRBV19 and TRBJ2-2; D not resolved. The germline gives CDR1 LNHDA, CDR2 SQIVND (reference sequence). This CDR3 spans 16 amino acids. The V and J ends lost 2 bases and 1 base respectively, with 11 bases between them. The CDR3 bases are TGTGCCAGTAGTATAATGGGTTACCGGAACACCGGGGAGCTGTTTTTT. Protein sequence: CASSIMGYRNTGELFF.

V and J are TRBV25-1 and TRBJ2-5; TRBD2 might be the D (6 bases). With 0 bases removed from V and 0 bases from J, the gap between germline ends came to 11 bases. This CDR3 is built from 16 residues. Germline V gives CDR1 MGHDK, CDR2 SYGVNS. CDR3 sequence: CASSEYGRHNQETQYF. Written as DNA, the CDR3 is TGTGCCAGCAGTGAATATGGGAGGCACAACCAAGAGACCCAGTACTTC. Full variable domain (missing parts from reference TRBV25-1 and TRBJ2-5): EADIYQTPRYLVIGTGKKITLECSQTMGHDKMYWYQQDPGMELHLIHYSYGVNSTEKGDLSSESTVSRIRTEHFPLTLESARPSHTSQYLCASSEYGRHNQETQYFGPGTRLLVL.

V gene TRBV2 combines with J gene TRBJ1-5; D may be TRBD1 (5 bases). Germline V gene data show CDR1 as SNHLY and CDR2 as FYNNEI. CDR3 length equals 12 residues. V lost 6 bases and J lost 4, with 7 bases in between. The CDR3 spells CASRTDNQPQHF. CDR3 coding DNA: TGTGCCAGCAGGACAGATAATCAGCCCCAGCATTTT.

The CDR3, as DNA: TGTGCCAGTAGTCTCCAGAGGGCCGGAACTGAAGCTTTCTTT. It translates to CASSLQRAGTEAFF. The rearrangement uses TRBV19 and TRBJ1-1, with D uncertain. Germline V gene sequence: CDR1 LNHDA, CDR2 SQIVND (reference sequence). The CDR3 loop spans 14 amino acids. Trimming stripped 5 bases from V and 5 bases from J, with 15 bases between. The full variable domain, rest sourced from reference TRBV19 and TRBJ1-1, is DGGITQSPKYLFRKEGQNVTLSCEQNLNHDAMYWYRQDPGQGLRLIYYSQIVNDFQKGDIAEGYSVSREKKESFPLTVTSAQKNPTAFYLCASSLQRAGTEAFFGQGTRLTVV.

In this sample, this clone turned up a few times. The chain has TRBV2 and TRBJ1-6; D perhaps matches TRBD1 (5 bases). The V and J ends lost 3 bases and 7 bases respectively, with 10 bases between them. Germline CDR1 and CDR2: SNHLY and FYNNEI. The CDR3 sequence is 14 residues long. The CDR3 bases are TGTGCCAGCAGTGAGGGGACGGACAATTCACCCCTCCACTTT. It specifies CASSEGTDNSPLHF.

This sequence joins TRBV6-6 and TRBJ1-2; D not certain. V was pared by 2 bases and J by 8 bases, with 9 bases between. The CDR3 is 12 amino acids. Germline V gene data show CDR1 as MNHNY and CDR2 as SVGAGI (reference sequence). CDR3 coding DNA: TGTGCCAGCAGTTACGACCTAGCCGGCTACACCTTC. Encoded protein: CASSYDLAGYTF.

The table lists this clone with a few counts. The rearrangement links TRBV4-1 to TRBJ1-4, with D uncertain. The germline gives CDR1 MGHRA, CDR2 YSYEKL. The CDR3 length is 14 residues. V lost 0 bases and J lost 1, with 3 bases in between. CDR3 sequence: CASSQEGTNEKLFF. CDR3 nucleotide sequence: TGCGCCAGCAGCCAAGAGGGAACTAATGAAAAACTGTTTTTT.

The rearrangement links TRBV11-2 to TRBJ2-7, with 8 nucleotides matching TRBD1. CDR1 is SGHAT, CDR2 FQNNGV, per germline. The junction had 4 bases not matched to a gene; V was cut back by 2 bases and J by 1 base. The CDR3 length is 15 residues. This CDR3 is CASSLFRGLSYEQYF. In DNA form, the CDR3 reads TGTGCCAGCAGCTTATTCAGGGGGCTATCCTACGAGCAGTACTTC.

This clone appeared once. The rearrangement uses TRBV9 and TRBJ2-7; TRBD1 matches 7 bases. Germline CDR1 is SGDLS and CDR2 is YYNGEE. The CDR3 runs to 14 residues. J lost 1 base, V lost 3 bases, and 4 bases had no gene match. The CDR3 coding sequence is TGTGCCAGCAGCGGTAGGGGGCTTTCCTACGAGCAGTACTTC. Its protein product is CASSGRGLSYEQYF.

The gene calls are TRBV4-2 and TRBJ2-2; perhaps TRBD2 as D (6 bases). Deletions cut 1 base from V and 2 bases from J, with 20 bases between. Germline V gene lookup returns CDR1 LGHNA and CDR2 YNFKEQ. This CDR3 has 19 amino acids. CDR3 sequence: CASSQAPLLLAANTGELFF. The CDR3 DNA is TGTGCCAGCAGCCAAGCGCCCTTACTTTTAGCGGCCAACACCGGGGAGCTGTTTTTT.

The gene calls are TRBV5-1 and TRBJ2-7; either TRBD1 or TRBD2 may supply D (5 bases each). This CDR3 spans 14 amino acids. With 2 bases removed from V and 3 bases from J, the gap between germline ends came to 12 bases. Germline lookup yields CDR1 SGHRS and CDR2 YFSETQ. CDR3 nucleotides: TGCGCCAGCAGCTTAGCCGGGACCCACTACGAGCAGTACTTC. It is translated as CASSLAGTHYEQYF.

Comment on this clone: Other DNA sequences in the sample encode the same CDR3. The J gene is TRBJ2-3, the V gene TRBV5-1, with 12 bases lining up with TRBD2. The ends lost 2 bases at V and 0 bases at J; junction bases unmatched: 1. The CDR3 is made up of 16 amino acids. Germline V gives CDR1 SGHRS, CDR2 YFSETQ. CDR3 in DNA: TGCGCCAGCAGCTTAGGGACTAGCGGGAGCACAGATACGCAGTATTTT. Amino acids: CASSLGTSGSTDTQYF.

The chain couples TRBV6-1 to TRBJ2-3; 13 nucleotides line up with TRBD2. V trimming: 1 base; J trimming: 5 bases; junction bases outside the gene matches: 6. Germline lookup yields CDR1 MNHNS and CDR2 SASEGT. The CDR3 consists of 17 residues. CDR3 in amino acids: CASSEGGTSGIGDTQYF. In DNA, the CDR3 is TGTGCCAGCAGTGAAGGGGGGACTAGCGGGATTGGAGATACGCAGTATTTT.

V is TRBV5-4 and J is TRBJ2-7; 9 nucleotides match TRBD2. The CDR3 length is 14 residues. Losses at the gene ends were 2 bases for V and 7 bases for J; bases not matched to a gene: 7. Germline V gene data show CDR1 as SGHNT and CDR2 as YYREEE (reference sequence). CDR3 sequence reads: CASSLSGTSWEQYF. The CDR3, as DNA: TGTGCCAGCAGCTTATCTGGGACTAGCTGGGAGCAGTACTTC.

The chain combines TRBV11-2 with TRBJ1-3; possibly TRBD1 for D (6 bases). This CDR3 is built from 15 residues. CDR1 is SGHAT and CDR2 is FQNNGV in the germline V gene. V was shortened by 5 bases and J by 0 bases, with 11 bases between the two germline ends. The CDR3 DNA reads TGTGCCAGCAGCCACAGGGCAAGCTCTGGAAACACCATATATTTT. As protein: CASSHRASSGNTIYF. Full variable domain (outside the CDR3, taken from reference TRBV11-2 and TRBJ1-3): EAGVAQSPRYKIIEKRQSVAFWCNPISGHATLYWYQQILGQGPKLLIQFQNNGVVDDSQLPKDRFSAERLKGVDSTLKIQPAKLEDSAVYLCASSHRASSGNTIYFGEGSWLTVV.

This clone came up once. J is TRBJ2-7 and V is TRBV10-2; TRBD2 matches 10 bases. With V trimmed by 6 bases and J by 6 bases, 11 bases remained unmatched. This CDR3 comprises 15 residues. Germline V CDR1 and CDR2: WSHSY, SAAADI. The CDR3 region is CASSLTELAGAEQYF. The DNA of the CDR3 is TGCGCCAGCAGCCTAACTGAGCTAGCGGGAGCCGAGCAGTACTTC.

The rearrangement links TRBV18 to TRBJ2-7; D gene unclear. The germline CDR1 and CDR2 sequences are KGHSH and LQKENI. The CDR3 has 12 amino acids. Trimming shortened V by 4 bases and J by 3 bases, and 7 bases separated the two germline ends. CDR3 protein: CASSHSDYEQYF. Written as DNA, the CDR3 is TGTGCCAGCTCACACTCTGACTACGAGCAGTACTTC.

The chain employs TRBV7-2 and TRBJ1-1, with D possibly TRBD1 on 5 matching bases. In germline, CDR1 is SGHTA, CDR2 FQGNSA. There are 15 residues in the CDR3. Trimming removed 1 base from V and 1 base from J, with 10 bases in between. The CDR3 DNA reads TGTGCCAGCAGCTTAGAATACAGGAGGAACACTGAAGCTTTCTTT. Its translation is CASSLEYRRNTEAFF.

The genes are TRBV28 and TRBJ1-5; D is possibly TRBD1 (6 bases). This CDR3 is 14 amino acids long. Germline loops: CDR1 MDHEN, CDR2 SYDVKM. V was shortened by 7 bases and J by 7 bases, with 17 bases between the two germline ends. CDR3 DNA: TGTGCCAGCATGGGTGGGGGGCTCCGGCAGCCCCAGCATTTT. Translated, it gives CASMGGGLRQPQHF.

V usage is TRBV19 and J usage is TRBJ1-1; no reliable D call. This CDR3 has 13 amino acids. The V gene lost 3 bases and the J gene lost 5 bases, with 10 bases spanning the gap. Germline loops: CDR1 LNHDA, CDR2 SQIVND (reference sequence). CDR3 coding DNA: TGTGCCAGTAGTATGCGGGTAGGGACTGAAGCTTTCTTT. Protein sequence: CASSMRVGTEAFF.

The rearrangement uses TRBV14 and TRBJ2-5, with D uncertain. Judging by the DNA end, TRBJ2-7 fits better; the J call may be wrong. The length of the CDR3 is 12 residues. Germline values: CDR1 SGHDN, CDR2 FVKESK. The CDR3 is CASSQARIEQYF. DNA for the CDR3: TGTGCCAGCAGCCAAGCTAGAATCGAGCAGTACTTC.

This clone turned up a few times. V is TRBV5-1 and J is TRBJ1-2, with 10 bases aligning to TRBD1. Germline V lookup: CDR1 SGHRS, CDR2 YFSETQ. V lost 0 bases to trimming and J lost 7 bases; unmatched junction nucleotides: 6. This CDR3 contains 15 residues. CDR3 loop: CASSLATGGEGGYTF. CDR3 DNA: TGCGCCAGCAGCTTGGCGACAGGGGGCGAGGGTGGCTACACCTTC.

Here the CDR3 reads CASTAVVGSPGTEAFF. CDR3 DNA sequence: TGTGCCAGTACCGCGGTCGTGGGGTCTCCGGGAACTGAAGCTTTCTTT. The chain combines TRBV19 with TRBJ1-1; D gene uncertain. Germline values: CDR1 LNHDA, CDR2 SQIVND (reference sequence). This CDR3 comprises 16 residues. V was cut by 7 bases and J by 5 bases, with 23 bases left in between.

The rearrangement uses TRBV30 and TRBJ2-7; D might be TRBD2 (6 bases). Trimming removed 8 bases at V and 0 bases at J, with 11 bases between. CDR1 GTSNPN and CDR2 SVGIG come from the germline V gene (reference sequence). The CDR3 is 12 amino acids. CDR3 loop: CAGTVSSYEQYF. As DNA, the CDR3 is TGTGCCGGGACTGTGAGCTCCTACGAGCAGTACTTC.

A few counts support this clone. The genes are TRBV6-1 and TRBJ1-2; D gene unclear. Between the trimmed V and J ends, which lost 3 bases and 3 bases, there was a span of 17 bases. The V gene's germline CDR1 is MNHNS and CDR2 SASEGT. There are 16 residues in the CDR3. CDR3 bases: TGTGCCAGCAGTGACCCCTACATAAAAGCAGACTATGGCTACACCTTC. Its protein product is CASSDPYIKADYGYTF.

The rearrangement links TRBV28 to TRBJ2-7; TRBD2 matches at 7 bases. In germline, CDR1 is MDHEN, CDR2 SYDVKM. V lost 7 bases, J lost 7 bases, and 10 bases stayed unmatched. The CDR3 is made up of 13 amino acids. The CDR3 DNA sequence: TGTGCCAGCATTAATGGGGGGGATCGGGAGCAGTACTTC. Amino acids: CASINGGDREQYF.